The 28 T cell receptor beta chains reported below all come from one sample, sequenced in a study of T cell responses to AZD1222 COVID-19 vaccine (dated by TCRdb to the early 2020s). This specimen's time point label, interpreted: about 28 days (+/-7) after the second vaccine dose. To prepare the library, the immunoSEQ multiplex PCR assay was applied. Imported from immuneACCESS, the table was reduced by TCRdb to in-frame sequences with V and J called. These copies leave out some clones; in studies compared against another copy, an unresolved V gene accounts for under half, and the cause of the remainder is not known. This sample holds some 120,000 clones; more than 80% were observed only once. Roughly 4% of the sample belongs to the ten largest clones. Source: peripheral blood, taken 28 days after the second AZD1222 dose. The receptors here all came from an adult who received the AZD1222 COVID-19 vaccine.

The chain couples TRBV5-1 to TRBJ2-2, with unresolved D. The CDR3 has 14 residues. V was trimmed by 0 bases and J by 4 bases, leaving 7 bases between them. Germline V gene lookup returns CDR1 SGHRS and CDR2 YFSETQ. The CDR3 protein is CASSLGGTTGELFF. The DNA of the CDR3 is TGCGCCAGCAGCTTGGGCGGAACCACCGGGGAGCTGTTTTTT.

This rearrangement joins TRBV9 to TRBJ2-2; D is undetermined. CDR3 length: 12 residues. Germline V gene sequence: CDR1 SGDLS, CDR2 YYNGEE. The V and J ends lost 5 bases and 6 bases respectively, with 8 bases between them. The CDR3 DNA sequence: TGTGCCAGCAGGGACCGGGCCGGGGAGCTGTTTTTT. Protein sequence: CASRDRAGELFF.

The chain is built from TRBV4-2 and TRBJ2-3, with D perhaps TRBD1 or TRBD2 (5 bases each). Germline V gene lookup returns CDR1 LGHNA and CDR2 YNFKEQ. There are 15 residues in the CDR3. Deletions cut 1 base from V and 3 bases from J, with 11 bases between. The CDR3 DNA sequence: TGTGCCAGCAGCCAAGCCGGGGCACGGACAGATACGCAGTATTTT. As protein: CASSQAGARTDTQYF.

The chain links TRBV5-6 to TRBJ1-5; TRBD1 is a possible D gene (5 bases). CDR1 is SGHDT and CDR2 is YYEEEE in the germline V gene. The length of the CDR3 is 14 residues. Deletions cut 0 bases from V and 5 bases from J, with 9 bases between. Here the CDR3 DNA reads TGTGCCAGCAGCTTGGGGGGGAAGGATCAGCCCCAGCATTTT. It specifies CASSLGGKDQPQHF.

V usage is TRBV7-9 and J usage is TRBJ2-3; 9 nucleotides agree with TRBD2. J was trimmed by 0 bases and V by 5 bases; bases with no gene match: 9. Germline values: CDR1 SEHNR, CDR2 FQNEAQ (reference sequence). The length of the CDR3 is 17 residues. CDR3 in DNA: TGTGCCAGCAGCCACCTTAGCGGGGGAGCTAGCACAGATACGCAGTATTTT. This translates into CASSHLSGGASTDTQYF.

V gene TRBV27 combines with J gene TRBJ1-5, with no clear D. Trimming pared 3 bases from V and 0 bases from J, leaving 9 bases between. There are 15 residues in the CDR3. Per the germline V gene, CDR1 is MNHEY and CDR2 is SMNVEV (reference sequence). The CDR3: CASSLGRYSNQPQHF. The CDR3 coding sequence is TGTGCCAGCAGTTTGGGCAGATATAGCAATCAGCCCCAGCATTTT.

This sequence joins TRBV11-3 and TRBJ2-3; tentative D call: TRBD2 (6 bases). The CDR3 is 14 residues long. Germline V CDR1 and CDR2: SGHNT, YENEEA. The germline V and J ends were trimmed by 1 base and 2 bases, with 7 bases remaining between them. In nucleotides, the CDR3 is TGTGCCAGCAGCTTAGGCGGGGTCACAGATACGCAGTATTTT. Encoded protein: CASSLGGVTDTQYF.

Here the CDR3 DNA reads TGTGCCAGCAGTCCCCTCGCTGGAGGGGCGGATTCACCCCTCCACTTT. This sequence encodes CASSPLAGGADSPLHF. V is TRBV2 and J is TRBJ1-6; D perhaps matches TRBD1 (5 bases). The CDR3 is made up of 16 amino acids. Germline V gene lookup returns CDR1 SNHLY and CDR2 FYNNEI. The V gene lost 5 bases and the J gene lost 8 bases, with 19 bases spanning the gap.

The rearrangement uses TRBV11-2 and TRBJ2-7; possibly TRBD1 or TRBD2 for D (5 bases each). CDR3 length equals 14 residues. Germline lookup yields CDR1 SGHAT and CDR2 FQNNGV. Trimming took off 1 base at V and 7 bases at J, with 14 bases between the two ends. DNA of the CDR3: TGTGCCAGCAGCTTAGTGCAGGGTTCGGGGGAGCAGTACTTC. Protein product: CASSLVQGSGEQYF.

The chain joins TRBV10-3 to TRBJ1-1; 11 bases are shared with TRBD1. After removal of 11 bases from V and 6 bases from J, the junction contained 5 bases not matched to a gene. The germline V gene encodes CDR1 ENHRY and CDR2 SYGVKD. This CDR3 has 12 amino acids. CDR3 protein: CAVGQGASEAFF. In DNA form, the CDR3 reads TGTGCCGTAGGACAGGGGGCTTCTGAAGCTTTCTTT.

This clone was recorded once. The V gene is TRBV21-1, the J gene TRBJ2-7; the table's D gene call, TRBD2, was not cross checked with the DNA. TRBV21-1 is recorded as a pseudogene. CDR3 length: 10 amino acids. The CDR3 nucleotides read TGTGCCCCTCCGGGAAACGAGCAGTACTTC. It encodes CAPPGNEQYF.

The V and J genes are TRBV5-1 and TRBJ2-1; D not certain. Trimming pared 2 bases from V and 7 bases from J, leaving 4 bases between. The CDR3 totals 11 residues. Germline assignment: CDR1 SGHRS and CDR2 YFSETQ. The CDR3 region is CASSFLNEQFF. DNA of the CDR3: TGCGCCAGCAGCTTTTTGAATGAGCAGTTCTTC.

The CDR3 region is CASSQVVRNEKLFF. CDR3 nucleotide sequence: TGCGCCAGCAGCCAAGTCGTGAGGAATGAAAAACTGTTTTTT. This rearrangement joins TRBV4-1 to TRBJ1-4; D is unresolved. Germline assignment: CDR1 MGHRA and CDR2 YSYEKL. The V gene lost 1 base and the J gene lost 5 bases, with 8 bases spanning the gap. CDR3 length equals 14 residues.

V and J are TRBV28 and TRBJ1-5; D is undetermined. The V end was cut by 3 bases, the J end by 3 bases, with 12 bases between. CDR3 length equals 15 residues. Germline V lookup: CDR1 MDHEN, CDR2 SYDVKM. The CDR3 DNA sequence: TGTGCCAGCAGTTTGGTGTCAGGAATCAATCAGCCCCAGCATTTT. Protein: CASSLVSGINQPQHF. Variable domain in full (rest from reference TRBV28 and TRBJ1-5): DVKVTQSSRYLVKRTGEKVFLECVQDMDHENMFWYRQDPGLGLRLIYFSYDVKMKEKGDIPEGYSVSREKKERFSLILESASTNQTSMYLCASSLVSGINQPQHFGDGTRLSIL.

This clone was counted once. V and J are TRBV21-1 and TRBJ1-2. TRBV21-1 is marked as a pseudogene. The CDR3 consists of 11 residues. CDR3 DNA sequence: TGTGCCAGCAGCAGTGGGGGAGGCTACACCTTC. Translation gives CASSSGGGYTF.

The rearrangement links TRBV7-2 to TRBJ2-6, with no clear D. V lost 7 bases and J lost 0, with 10 bases in between. Germline lookup yields CDR1 SGHTA and CDR2 FQGNSA. The CDR3 length is 15 residues. CDR3 residues: CASISTASGANVLTF. CDR3 sequence (DNA): TGTGCCAGCATAAGTACCGCCTCTGGGGCCAACGTCCTGACTTTC.

As to this clone: This CDR3 is also generated by other DNA sequences in the sample. CDR3 protein: CASSYGTGGYGYTF. CDR3 nucleotide sequence: TGTGCCAGCAGTTACGGGACAGGGGGTTATGGCTACACCTTC. The V gene is TRBV6-5, the J gene TRBJ1-2; 11 bases agree with TRBD1. The CDR3 runs to 14 residues. Trimming at V came to 2 bases and at J to 5 bases, leaving 1 base not matched to a gene. Germline CDR1 and CDR2: MNHEY and SVGAGI.

The CDR3 sequence: CSVEVGGEKLFF. In DNA, the CDR3 is TGCAGCGTTGAAGTGGGAGGGGAAAAACTGTTTTTT. This rearrangement joins TRBV29-1 to TRBJ1-4; D is unresolved. The CDR3 sequence is 12 residues long. Trimming took off 1 base at V and 8 bases at J, with 8 bases between the two ends. CDR1 SQVTM and CDR2 ANQGSEA come from the germline V gene.

V gene TRBV5-1 combines with J gene TRBJ2-5, with 8 bases aligning to TRBD2. In germline, CDR1 is SGHRS, CDR2 YFSETQ. J lost 3 bases, V lost 8 bases, and 3 bases had no gene match. CDR3 length: 12 amino acids. The CDR3 DNA sequence: TGCGCCAGGAAACTAGCGGAAGAGACCCAGTACTTC. This sequence encodes CARKLAEETQYF.

The chain joins TRBV7-6 to TRBJ2-7; tentative D call: TRBD1 (6 bases). Germline CDR1 reads SGHVS; CDR2 reads FNYEAQ. V lost 2 bases, J lost 4 bases, and 15 bases lay in between. The CDR3 consists of 15 residues. CDR3 region: CASSLFQGSGYEQYF. In DNA form, the CDR3 reads TGTGCCAGCAGCTTATTTCAGGGGAGCGGTTACGAGCAGTACTTC. The full variable domain, rest sourced from reference TRBV7-6 and TRBJ2-7, is GAGVSQSPRYKVTKRGQDVALRCDPISGHVSLYWYRQALGQGPEFLTYFNYEAQQDKSGLPNDRFSAERPEGSISTLTIQRTEQRDSAMYRCASSLFQGSGYEQYFGPGTRLTVT.

The rearrangement joins TRBV6-4 to TRBJ1-3, with D unresolved. Trimming took 4 bases from V and 8 from J, leaving 15 bases between them. The CDR3 runs 14 residues. Germline V lookup: CDR1 MRHNA, CDR2 SNTAGT. The CDR3 protein is CASSASSRADTIYF. The CDR3 bases are TGTGCCAGCAGTGCATCTTCTCGAGCCGACACCATATATTTT.

This sequence joins TRBV28 and TRBJ2-1, with D maybe TRBD1 (5 bases). Germline CDR1 MDHEN, CDR2 SYDVKM. The V gene lost 3 bases and the J gene lost 6 bases, with 15 bases spanning the gap. The CDR3 has 15 residues. CDR3 region: CASSFVGEGRNEQFF. CDR3 DNA sequence: TGTGCCAGCAGTTTTGTAGGGGAAGGTCGCAATGAGCAGTTCTTC.

The V call is TRBV21-1, the J call TRBJ2-6; the table's D call, TRBD2, was not checked against the DNA. TRBV21-1 is assigned pseudogene status. CDR3 length equals 21 residues. The CDR3 sequence is CASSKGGTARGGLSGANVLTF. Here the CDR3 DNA reads TGTGCCAGCAGCAAAGGGGGGACGGCTCGCGGGGGCCTCTCTGGGGCCAACGTCCTGACTTTC.

The chain has TRBV11-2 and TRBJ1-2; 9 nucleotides match TRBD1. V lost 3 bases, J lost 6 bases, and 11 bases stayed unmatched. This CDR3 is 16 amino acids long. Germline assignment: CDR1 SGHAT and CDR2 FQNNGV. The CDR3 DNA follows: TGTGCCAGCAGCTTTACGGACAGGGGATACAAGAATGGCTACACCTTC. Encoded protein: CASSFTDRGYKNGYTF. Together with reference TRBV11-2 and TRBJ1-2, the CDR3 gives the full variable domain: EAGVAQSPRYKIIEKRQSVAFWCNPISGHATLYWYQQILGQGPKLLIQFQNNGVVDDSQLPKDRFSAERLKGVDSTLKIQPAKLEDSAVYLCASSFTDRGYKNGYTFGSGTRLTVV.

V usage is TRBV6-4 and J usage is TRBJ2-7, with D unclear. Germline V gene sequence: CDR1 MRHNA, CDR2 SNTAGT. The CDR3 runs 13 residues. V shed 8 bases and J shed 5 bases, with 16 bases lying between them. The CDR3: CASFSFPTDEQYF. Written as DNA, the CDR3 is TGTGCCAGCTTTTCCTTTCCGACGGACGAGCAGTACTTC.

CDR3 nucleotide sequence: TGTGCCAGCAGCTCCGACAGTGGTAGCAATCAGCCCCAGCATTTT. Amino acid sequence: CASSSDSGSNQPQHF. V and J are TRBV7-9 and TRBJ1-5; weak D call: TRBD1 (5 bases). Germline lookup yields CDR1 SEHNR and CDR2 FQNEAQ (reference sequence). The CDR3 is made up of 15 amino acids. Between the trimmed V and J ends, which lost 4 bases and 0 bases, there was a span of 10 bases.

J is TRBJ1-2 and V is TRBV7-3; possible D gene TRBD1, 6 bases. The germline CDR1 and CDR2 sequences are SGHTA and FQGTGA. V lost 5 bases, J lost 1 base, and 11 bases lay in between. The CDR3 is 14 amino acids. CDR3 in DNA: TGTGCCAGCAGCCAAAACAGGGATAACTATGGCTACACCTTC. Its translation: CASSQNRDNYGYTF.

V is TRBV11-2 and J is TRBJ1-2; TRBD1 matches at 8 bases. Trimming removed 5 bases from V and 7 bases from J; junction bases left unmatched: 3. This CDR3 has 12 amino acids. Germline CDR1 and CDR2: SGHAT and FQNNGV. DNA for the CDR3: TGTGCCAGCAGCAGACAGGGGAGTGGCTACACCTTC. Amino acids: CASSRQGSGYTF.